The rows below give T cell receptor beta chains drawn from one sample of a study of T cells in Graves' hyperthyroidism and ophthalmopathy. Each CDR3 protein is one row after TCRdb ran MiXCR on the multiplex PCR reads. In the table there are some 600,000 distinct CDR3 sequences, approximately 13% of which are singletons. Sequences were obtained from blood. These receptors were taken from a woman in her 30s with Graves' hyperthyroidism that later progressed to Graves' ophthalmopathy. CDR3s include the opening cysteine and the closing phenylalanine or tryptophan. Each record gives: clone size, V gene, J gene, D gene, CDR3 DNA, CDR3 protein. D genes are given only for firm matches. Size is stated for part of the rows, as once, few or many counts, or as a class when the clone is expanded.

many,TRBV12-3/TRBV12-4,TRBJ2-7,TRBD2,TGTGCCAGCAGTTTGGCGGGAGGGCGTCGGGAACAGTACTTC,CASSLAGGRREQYF
many,TRBV6-2/TRBV6-3,TRBJ2-1,TRBD2,TGTGCCAGCGGGTTCTCCGGGACTAGCGGGTTCGGTGAGCAGTTCTTC,CASGFSGTSGFGEQFF
few,TRBV7-9,TRBJ2-5,TRBD1,TGTGCCAGCATTGGTCCAGACAGGGTATGGGAGACCCAGTACTTC,CASIGPDRVWETQYF
NA,TRBV20-1,TRBJ2-5,NA,TGCAGTGCTAGTGGCTGGGCAGATGAGACCCTGTACTTC,CSASGWADETLYF
many,TRBV20-1,TRBJ2-7,TRBD1,TGCAGTGCTCCACGGACAGGCCAAACCTACGAGCAGTACTTC,CSAPRTGQTYEQYF
few,TRBV7-6,TRBJ1-5,NA,TGTGCCAGCAGCTCGGGGCGTGACCAGCCCCAGCATTTT,CASSSGRDQPQHF
NA,TRBV11-2,TRBJ2-5,NA,TGTGCCAGCAGCTTCGAGGGGGGTAGCGGAACCACCCAAGAGACCCAGTACTTC,CASSFEGGSGTTQETQYF
NA,TRBV10-3,TRBJ1-6,TRBD1,TGTGCCATCAGCGAGGGGGGACAGGGGAATTCACCCCTCCACTTT,CAISEGGQGNSPLHF
many,TRBV28,TRBJ1-1,NA,TGTGCCAGCAGTTCCTCCCCCCCAGGGAGGGCTGAAGCTTTCTTT,CASSSSPPGRAEAFF
many,TRBV6-1,TRBJ1-5,NA,TGTGCCAGCAGGGCAGAGCAAGACCAGCCCCAGCATTTT,CASRAEQDQPQHF
many,TRBV7-9,TRBJ2-1,TRBD2,TGTGCCAGCAGCCCGTGGACTAGCGGGAGCTCCTACAATGAGCAGTTCTTC,CASSPWTSGSSYNEQFF
few,TRBV19,TRBJ1-5,NA,TGTGCCAGTAGTATAGATGTTCAGGGTTATCAGCCCCAGCATTTT,CASSIDVQGYQPQHF
few,TRBV6-1,TRBJ2-1,NA,TGTGCCATTTCGGGGGGCGATGAGCAGTTCTTC,CAISGGDEQFF
NA,TRBV18,TRBJ2-2,TRBD1,TGTGCCAGCTCAACAGGGGGCGAGGCCGGGGAGCTGTTTTTT,CASSTGGEAGELFF
many,TRBV5-5,TRBJ2-2,TRBD1,TGTGCCACCCTCCCGGACAGGGGAGCCGGGGAGCTGTTTTTT,CATLPDRGAGELFF
many,TRBV28,TRBJ2-5,TRBD2,TGTGCCAGCAGTAGTGGAGCGGGGAAAGAGACCCAGTACTTC,CASSSGAGKETQYF
many,TRBV18,TRBJ1-4,NA,TGTGCCAGCTCCGCAGGGACTAATGAAAAACTGTTTTTT,CASSAGTNEKLFF
many,TRBV7-8,TRBJ2-1,TRBD2,TGTGCCAGCAGCTTAGCAGGGACTAGCTACAATGAGCAGTTCTTC,CASSLAGTSYNEQFF
many,TRBV12-3/TRBV12-4,TRBJ2-5,NA,TGTGCCAGCAGTTTAGGCGACGGACCAAGGGGGTACTTC,CASSLGDGPRGYF
few,TRBV12-5,TRBJ2-7,NA,TGTGCTAGTGGTTTGGGTCCAAGTAGGCCCGGGGAGCAGTACTTC,CASGLGPSRPGEQYF
NA,TRBV5-1,TRBJ2-1,NA,TGCGCCAGCAGCGCCGAAATTAGGACAGATCAGAATGAGCAGTTCTTC,CASSAEIRTDQNEQFF
NA,TRBV7-9,TRBJ2-7,NA,TGTGCCAGCAGCACCAATCAGGGGTACGAGCAGTACTTC,CASSTNQGYEQYF
NA,TRBV6-8,TRBJ1-6,TRBD1,TGTGCCAGCAGCCGAGGACAGGGCCGAAGGAATTCACCCCTCCACTTT,CASSRGQGRRNSPLHF
few,TRBV12-3/TRBV12-4,TRBJ1-2,NA,TGTGCCAGCAGTTTCGGGGGAGGGCAGGGTAACGGCTACACCTTC,CASSFGGGQGNGYTF
many,TRBV20-1,TRBJ2-1,NA,TGCAGTGCTAGAGCGAGCGGAATATACAATGAGCAGTTCTTC,CSARASGIYNEQFF
few,TRBV5-1,TRBJ1-5,NA,TGCGCCAGCAGCCCAGGGACAATAGAGAGCAATCAGCCCCAGCATTTT,CASSPGTIESNQPQHF
many,TRBV9,TRBJ1-5,NA,TGTGCCAGCAGCGCCGGTGCGGGGCCCCAGCATTTT,CASSAGAGPQHF
few,TRBV12-3/TRBV12-4,TRBJ1-6,NA,TGTGCCAGCAGTTTACCAGGGAAGGGCTCACCCCTCCACTTT,CASSLPGKGSPLHF
few,TRBV3-1,TRBJ2-1,NA,TGTGCCAGCAGCCAAGATGACGGGACCTGGTGGAATGAGCAGTTCTTC,CASSQDDGTWWNEQFF
many,TRBV5-5,TRBJ2-7,NA,TGTGCCAGCAGCTTGGCCACGACCGCTTCCTACGAGCAGTACTTC,CASSLATTASYEQYF
many,TRBV20-1,TRBJ2-3,TRBD1,TGCAGTGCTAGAGATGGGCAGGGGGCAGATACGCAGTATTTT,CSARDGQGADTQYF
many,TRBV6-1,TRBJ2-5,NA,TGTGCCAGCACCTCAGGGATTGGGGCGGAGACCCAGTACTTC,CASTSGIGAETQYF
few,TRBV4-2,TRBJ1-4,NA,TGTGCCAGCAGCGTTCGGGGCTCTTCGGAAAAACTGTTTTTT,CASSVRGSSEKLFF
many,TRBV27,TRBJ2-7,NA,TGTGCCAGCAGTTTATACGGGACCGTGAGCTCCTACGAGCAGTACTTC,CASSLYGTVSSYEQYF
NA,TRBV18,TRBJ1-5,NA,TGTGCCAGCTCACCGGCACGACAGAACAATCAGCCCCAGCATTTT,CASSPARQNNQPQHF
NA,TRBV3-1,TRBJ2-3,NA,TGTGCCAGCAGCCAAGTCGGGCAGTTCACAGATACGCAGTATTTT,CASSQVGQFTDTQYF
many,TRBV28,TRBJ2-2,TRBD2,TGTGCCAGCAGTTCCCCTGTAGCGGGAGCCACCGGGGAGCTGTTTTTT,CASSSPVAGATGELFF